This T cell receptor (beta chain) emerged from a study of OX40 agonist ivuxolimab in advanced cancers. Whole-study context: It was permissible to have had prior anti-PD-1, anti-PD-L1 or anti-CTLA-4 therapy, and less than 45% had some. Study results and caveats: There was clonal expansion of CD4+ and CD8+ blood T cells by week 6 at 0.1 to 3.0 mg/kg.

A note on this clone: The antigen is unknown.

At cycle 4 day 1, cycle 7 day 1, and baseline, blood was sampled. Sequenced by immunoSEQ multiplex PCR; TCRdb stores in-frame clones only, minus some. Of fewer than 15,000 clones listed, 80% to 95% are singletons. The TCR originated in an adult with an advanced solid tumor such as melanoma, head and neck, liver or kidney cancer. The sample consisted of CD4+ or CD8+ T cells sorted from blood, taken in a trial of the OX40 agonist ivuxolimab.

The CDR3 nucleotides are TGTGCCAGCAGCTTAGCGCTAGGGGGGAGGTACAATGAGCAGTTCTTC. Translated, it gives CASSLALGGRYNEQFF. V and J are TRBV7-9 and TRBJ2-1; D assignment may be TRBD1 or TRBD2 (6 bases each). The germline CDR1 and CDR2 sequences are SEHNR and FQNEAQ (reference sequence). The CDR3 consists of 16 residues. With 0 bases removed from V and 4 bases from J, the gap between germline ends came to 13 bases.